These 22 T cell receptor beta chains share one sample of origin, sequenced in a study of cytomegalovirus exposure and HLA in healthy donors. 13 Jbeta primers and 60 Vbeta primers were used for the PCR. Clones were read by immunoSEQ multiplex PCR, and TCRdb kept only the in-frame ones, dropping some. Among 95,000 to 150,000 clones listed, over 65% were seen once. The sequenced sample was PBMCs. The source is a man aged 25-45 years in good health and CMV-seropositive.

The rearrangement uses TRBV10-3 and TRBJ1-3, with 9 bases fitting TRBD1. Unmatched junction bases numbered 10, after V lost 7 bases and J lost 0 bases. Germline CDR1 ENHRY, CDR2 SYGVKD. The CDR3 is 17 amino acids. CDR3 in DNA: TGTGCCATCACCTCCGGGACAGGGACAAGCTCTGGAAACACCATATATTTT. This sequence encodes CAITSGTGTSSGNTIYF.

J is TRBJ2-7 and V is TRBV5-6, with 8 bases identical to TRBD1. The CDR3 is made up of 13 amino acids. CDR1 and CDR2 from the germline V gene are SGHDT and YYEEEE. Trimming removed 4 bases from V and 3 bases from J; junction bases left unmatched: 3. The chain's CDR3 is CASSGDRGYEQYF. Here the CDR3 DNA reads TGTGCCAGCAGCGGTGACAGGGGCTACGAGCAGTACTTC. The variable domain in full, completed from reference TRBV5-6 and TRBJ2-7, reads DAGVTQSPTHLIKTRGQQVTLRCSPKSGHDTVSWYQQALGQGPQFIFQYYEEEERQRGNFPDRFSGHQFPNYSSELNVNALLLGDSALYLCASSGDRGYEQYFGPGTRLTVT.

The chain employs TRBV27 and TRBJ2-7; 8 nucleotides line up with TRBD1. The CDR3 runs to 14 residues. Germline loops: CDR1 MNHEY, CDR2 SMNVEV (reference sequence). J was trimmed by 7 bases and V by 3 bases; bases with no gene match: 8. For the CDR3, the DNA is TGTGCCAGCAGTTTTCAGGGGGCGGCAAGGGAGCAGTACTTC. As protein: CASSFQGAAREQYF.

The CDR3 nucleotides are TGTGCCAGCAGCTTAGGAGCGGAGAGCTCCTACAATGAGCAGTTCTTC. Translated, it gives CASSLGAESSYNEQFF. The V gene is TRBV7-8, the J gene TRBJ2-1, with D tentatively TRBD2 (5 bases). Trimming took 1 base from V and 0 from J, leaving 10 bases between them. The germline V gene has CDR1 SGHVS and CDR2 FQNEAQ. CDR3 size: 16 residues.

The chain carries TRBV6-1 and TRBJ2-1; TRBD1 might be the D (5 bases). The CDR3 has 12 amino acids. V lost 8 bases and J lost 4, with 9 bases in between. Per the germline V gene, CDR1 is MNHNS and CDR2 is SASEGT. The CDR3 reads CASGQKYNEQFF. CDR3 in DNA: TGTGCCAGCGGACAAAAATACAATGAGCAGTTCTTC.

J is TRBJ2-1 and V is TRBV7-6; 10 bases map to TRBD1. Germline V gene data show CDR1 as SGHVS and CDR2 as FNYEAQ. The CDR3 runs 17 residues. The junction had 15 bases not matched to a gene; V was cut back by 5 bases and J by 8 bases. CDR3: CASSHTQTGGSRYEQFF. CDR3 DNA: TGTGCCAGCAGCCACACCCAGACAGGGGGCTCGAGGTATGAGCAGTTCTTC.

The chain joins TRBV19 to TRBJ1-1; D may be TRBD1 (6 bases). Trimming took 4 bases from V and 8 from J, leaving 20 bases between them. CDR1 LNHDA and CDR2 SQIVND come from the germline V gene (reference sequence). CDR3 length equals 15 residues. The CDR3 DNA reads TGTGCCAGTAGTACCAATGCCATACCGGGGACAGAAGCTTTCTTT. This gives the protein CASSTNAIPGTEAFF.

Only a few counts were recorded for this clone. The rearrangement links TRBV19 to TRBJ1-4; 8 bases are shared with TRBD1. The trim removed 9 bases at V and 2 bases at J, leaving 5 bases unmatched. The germline V gene has CDR1 LNHDA and CDR2 SQIVND (reference sequence). The CDR3 has 14 amino acids. The CDR3 sequence: CARKNRGTNEKLFF. The DNA of the CDR3 is TGTGCCAGGAAAAACAGGGGGACTAATGAAAAACTGTTTTTT. The full variable domain, in which reference TRBV19 and TRBJ1-4 provide the parts outside the CDR3, is DGGITQSPKYLFRKEGQNVTLSCEQNLNHDAMYWYRQDPGQGLRLIYYSQIVNDFQKGDIAEGYSVSREKKESFPLTVTSAQKNPTAFYLCARKNRGTNEKLFFGSGTQLSVL.

The CDR3 is CASSPQWTGSDTQYF. The DNA of the CDR3 is TGTGCCAGCAGCCCCCAGTGGACAGGGTCGGATACGCAGTATTTT. The gene calls are TRBV7-9 and TRBJ2-3, with TRBD1 identical over 8 bases. The trim removed 5 bases at V and 6 bases at J, leaving 10 bases unmatched. CDR3 length: 15 residues. Germline V gene sequence: CDR1 SEHNR, CDR2 FQNEAQ (reference sequence).

This chain connects TRBV2 to TRBJ1-4, with 7 bases that match TRBD1. CDR1 and CDR2 (germline): SNHLY, FYNNEI. V was clipped by 5 bases and J by 7 bases; unmatched bases: 7. The CDR3 has 14 amino acids. CDR3 nucleotides: TGTGCCAGCAGTCAAACAGGGGTCGGTGAAAAACTGTTTTTT. It encodes CASSQTGVGEKLFF.

This clone turned up a few times. The chain carries TRBV4-2 and TRBJ1-4; D perhaps matches TRBD1 (6 bases). There are 14 residues in the CDR3. The V and J ends lost 3 bases and 3 bases respectively, with 8 bases between them. CDR1 and CDR2 (germline): LGHNA, YNFKEQ. The CDR3 reads CASSQTGPNEKLFF. In nucleotides, the CDR3 is TGTGCCAGCAGCCAGACAGGACCTAATGAAAAACTGTTTTTT.

The chain carries TRBV9 and TRBJ2-2; 7 bases agree with TRBD2. The CDR3 contains 16 residues. Germline V CDR1 and CDR2: SGDLS, YYNGEE. The ends lost 3 bases at V and 0 bases at J; junction bases unmatched: 5. The CDR3 region is CASSASSGTNTGELFF. CDR3 in DNA: TGTGCCAGCAGCGCGTCTAGCGGAACGAACACCGGGGAGCTGTTTTTT.

The chain is built from TRBV5-6 and TRBJ2-1, with TRBD1 matching over 7 bases. This CDR3 contains 13 residues. V lost 0 bases, J lost 12 bases, and 6 bases stayed unmatched. CDR1 SGHDT and CDR2 YYEEEE come from the germline V gene. The CDR3 coding sequence is TGTGCCAGCAGCTTGGGGGATAGGGGGCTGCAGTTCTTC. Its translation: CASSLGDRGLQFF.

This clone occurred a few times. The rearrangement links TRBV18 to TRBJ2-7; possibly TRBD2 for D (5 bases). V lost 6 bases to trimming and J lost 0 bases, with 9 bases between them. CDR1 KGHSH and CDR2 LQKENI come from the germline V gene. The CDR3 has 13 amino acids. Written as DNA, the CDR3 is TGTGCCAGCTCCCCGGGGAGCTCCTACGAGCAGTACTTC. Its protein product is CASSPGSSYEQYF.

The chain recombines TRBV4-2 with TRBJ1-2; 9 positions agree with TRBD1. The J segment lost 3 bases and the V segment lost 3 bases, leaving 5 bases of the junction unmatched. CDR1 and CDR2 from the germline V gene are LGHNA and YNFKEQ. The CDR3 totals 15 residues. The CDR3 here is CASSQEDRGDYGYTF. The CDR3 nucleotides are TGTGCCAGCAGCCAGGAGGACAGGGGAGACTATGGCTACACCTTC.

This chain connects TRBV9 to TRBJ1-5; 8 bases fit TRBD1. The V gene's germline CDR1 is SGDLS and CDR2 YYNGEE. V lost 4 bases, J lost 4 bases, and 7 bases stayed unmatched. The length of the CDR3 is 15 residues. CDR3 amino acids: CASSPGTGDNQPQHF. CDR3 in DNA: TGTGCCAGCAGCCCGGGGACAGGAGATAATCAGCCCCAGCATTTT. Drawing the rest from reference TRBV9 and TRBJ1-5, the complete variable domain is DSGVTQTPKHLITATGQRVTLRCSPRSGDLSVYWYQQSLDQGLQFLIQYYNGEERAKGNILERFSAQQFPDLHSELNLSSLELGDSALYFCASSPGTGDNQPQHFGDGTRLSIL.

The chain uses TRBV10-3 and TRBJ2-5, with 7 positions matching TRBD2. This CDR3 has 17 residues. The trim removed 0 bases at V and 5 bases at J, leaving 12 bases unmatched. Looked up from germline, CDR1 is ENHRY and CDR2 is SYGVKD. For the CDR3, the DNA is TGTGCCATCAGTGAGTCTGGTAGCGGGCGAGGGACGGAGACCCAGTACTTC. This encodes CAISESGSGRGTETQYF.

J is TRBJ2-1 and V is TRBV7-2, with a possible D match to TRBD2 (7 bases). Germline-derived CDR1 and CDR2 are SGHTA and FQGNSA. V was trimmed by 3 bases and J by 9 bases, leaving 12 bases between them. CDR3 size: 13 residues. Here the CDR3 reads CASSFGGRSEQFF. DNA of the CDR3: TGTGCCAGCAGCTTCGGGGGGCGGAGTGAGCAGTTCTTC.

This CDR3 is CASSGGGSPTDTQYF. For the CDR3, the DNA is TGTGCCAGCAGCGGGGGGGGGAGCCCCACAGATACGCAGTATTTT. The chain recombines TRBV9 with TRBJ2-3; TRBD2 matches at 7 bases. Germline lookup yields CDR1 SGDLS and CDR2 YYNGEE. Trimming at V came to 3 bases and at J to 2 bases, leaving 6 bases not matched to a gene. The CDR3 totals 15 residues.

V is TRBV27 and J is TRBJ2-2; 8 positions match TRBD1. The CDR3 is 16 amino acids. With 8 bases clipped from V and 1 base from J, the junction kept 9 bases outside the gene matches. Germline CDR1 is MNHEY and CDR2 is SMNVEV (reference sequence). CDR3 in amino acids: CASGRGGTGNTGELFF. The DNA for the CDR3 is TGTGCCAGCGGAAGGGGCGGGACAGGGAACACCGGGGAGCTGTTTTTT.

V and J are TRBV7-2 and TRBJ1-2; D not certain. The CDR3 length is 16 residues. Germline CDR1 SGHTA, CDR2 FQGNSA. The ends were cut back, 5 bases at V and 5 bases at J, with 21 bases in the middle. The CDR3 nucleotides read TGTGCCAGCAGCCCCCGGGTGCTTTCCTACCGATATGGCTACACCTTC. Translated: CASSPRVLSYRYGYTF.

CDR3 sequence reads: CASSFSRRSEAFF. DNA of the CDR3: TGTGCCAGCAGTTTTAGCAGAAGGTCTGAAGCTTTCTTT. The chain combines TRBV6-5 with TRBJ1-1; D remains unclear. The CDR3 sequence is 13 residues long. Trimming left V 4 bases short and J 6 bases short, with 12 bases between. The germline V gene has CDR1 MNHEY and CDR2 SVGAGI.